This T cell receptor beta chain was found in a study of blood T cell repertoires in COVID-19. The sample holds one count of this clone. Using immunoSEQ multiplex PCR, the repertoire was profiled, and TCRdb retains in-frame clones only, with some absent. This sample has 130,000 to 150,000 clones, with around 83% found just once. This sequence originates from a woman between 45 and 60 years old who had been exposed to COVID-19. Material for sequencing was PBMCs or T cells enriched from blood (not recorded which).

The CDR3 region has the DNA TGTGCCAGCAGCGTAGGCGAGACTAGGAATGAGCAGTTCTTC. This encodes CASSVGETRNEQFF. V usage is TRBV9 and J usage is TRBJ2-1, with D possibly TRBD2 on 6 matching bases. The germline CDR1 and CDR2 sequences are SGDLS and YYNGEE. The germline V and J ends were trimmed by 0 bases and 7 bases, with 11 bases remaining between them. The CDR3 spans 14 residues.